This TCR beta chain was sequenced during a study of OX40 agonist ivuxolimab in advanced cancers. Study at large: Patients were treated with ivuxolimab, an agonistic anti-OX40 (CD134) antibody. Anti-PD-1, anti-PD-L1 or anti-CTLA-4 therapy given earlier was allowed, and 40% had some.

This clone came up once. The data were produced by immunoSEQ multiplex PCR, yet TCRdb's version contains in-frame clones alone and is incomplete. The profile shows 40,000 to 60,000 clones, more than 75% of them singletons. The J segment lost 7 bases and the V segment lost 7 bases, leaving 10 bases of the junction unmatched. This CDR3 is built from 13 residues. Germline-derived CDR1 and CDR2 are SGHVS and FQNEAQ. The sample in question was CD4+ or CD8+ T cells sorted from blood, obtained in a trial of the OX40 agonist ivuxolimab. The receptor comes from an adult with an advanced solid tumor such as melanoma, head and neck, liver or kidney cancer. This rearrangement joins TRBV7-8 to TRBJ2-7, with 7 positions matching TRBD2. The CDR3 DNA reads TGTGCCAGCACAATCAACGCCGGGGGGGAGCAGTACTTC. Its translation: CASTINAGGEQYF.